The rows below give T cell receptor beta chains drawn from one sample of a study of patients and donors after allogeneic stem cell transplantation. Using its own MiXCR run on the RT-PCR reads, TCRdb lists one record per CDR3 protein. This sample carries 900,000 to 1,000,000 distinct CDR3 sequences, roughly 18% of them seen once, and the ten largest clones take 6%. What was sequenced was blood, either unsorted or a sorted T cell fraction (not recorded which). The receptors originated from a human donor who was either an allogeneic HSCT recipient or a stem cell or donor lymphocyte infusion donor (not recorded which). It is not recorded whose cells these are; they may come from a transplant donor. The CDR3 runs from the conserved cysteine through the conserved F or W. The D gene is left open where the match is weak. Clone size appears in some rows only: once, few, many, or a class for an expanded clone.

.	TRBV12-3/TRBV12-4	TRBJ2-5	13	many	TGTGCCAGCAGTTTATTCAGGGGAGAGACCCAGTACTTC	CASSLFRGETQYF
TRBD1	TRBV10-3	TRBJ2-4	15	few	TGTGCCACAAGATCCGGGACAGGGGGATTAAACATTCAGTACTTC	CATRSGTGGLNIQYF
TRBD1	TRBV27	TRBJ1-1	15	.	TGTGCCAGCCGTCCGGGGGACAGACTGAACACTGAAGCTTTCTTT	CASRPGDRLNTEAFF
TRBD2	TRBV5-4	TRBJ2-7	13	few	TGTGCCAGCAGCCGACTAGCGGGAGACGAGCAGTACTTC	CASSRLAGDEQYF
TRBD1	TRBV7-9	TRBJ2-1	16	.	TGTGCCAGCAGCCATCCCGACAGGGGGCAGTGGGGTGAGCAGTTCTTC	CASSHPDRGQWGEQFF
.	TRBV10-3	TRBJ2-5	12	.	TGTGCCACCACGACAGACCAAGAGACCCAGTACTTC	CATTTDQETQYF
.	TRBV7-2	TRBJ2-5	16	few	TGTGCCAGCAGCTCCACCGGGGGCCCTCGGGGAGAGACCCAGTACTTC	CASSSTGGPRGETQYF
.	TRBV9	TRBJ2-7	14	.	TGTGCCAGCAGCCTCGACCAACGCTCCTACGAGCAGTACTTC	CASSLDQRSYEQYF
TRBD2	TRBV7-9	TRBJ2-3	16	.	TGTGCCAGCAGCTTAGGAGGCGGGGGGAGGATGAATACGCAGTATTTT	CASSLGGGGRMNTQYF
TRBD2	TRBV7-2	TRBJ2-3	15	few	TGTGCCAGCAGCTTCCTGACTAGCGGGGAAGATACGCAGTATTTT	CASSFLTSGEDTQYF
TRBD1	TRBV20-1	TRBJ1-4	15	few	TGCAGTGCTAGTAGTACAGGGGGCGCGAATGAAAAACTGTTTTTT	CSASSTGGANEKLFF
TRBD2	TRBV12-3/TRBV12-4	TRBJ2-3	17	.	TGTGCCAGCAGTTCCCTTTTAGCGGGCTTTAGCACAGATACGCAGTATTTT	CASSSLLAGFSTDTQYF
.	TRBV29-1	TRBJ1-5	13	many	TGCAGCGTTGAAGAAGAAATAGATCAGCCCCAGCATTTT	CSVEEEIDQPQHF
.	TRBV12-3/TRBV12-4	TRBJ1-1	14	few	TGTGCCAGCAGTATGACAGGTGCGAACACTGAAGCTTTCTTT	CASSMTGANTEAFF
TRBD1	TRBV7-6	TRBJ2-2	16	.	TGTGCCAGCAGCTTATCCCCAGGGGGAAACACCGGGGAGCTGTTTTTT	CASSLSPGGNTGELFF
.	TRBV12-3/TRBV12-4	TRBJ1-5	16	.	TGTGCCAGCAGTTTGGGGGGGGCGAGAGGCAATCAGCCCCAGCATTTT	CASSLGGARGNQPQHF
TRBD2	TRBV7-6	TRBJ2-3	18	few	TGTGCCAGCAGCTTAGCTGGGACTAGCGGGAGGTACACAGATACGCAGTATTTT	CASSLAGTSGRYTDTQYF
.	TRBV11-2	TRBJ1-1	17	.	TGTGCCAGCAGCTTAGTTGGTAGGGGTGGTTCGAACACTGAAGCTTTCTTT	CASSLVGRGGSNTEAFF
TRBD2	TRBV6-5	TRBJ2-7	17	.	TGTGCCAGCAGTTACAGGGGGTTCGGGACTAGCGGGGGACAGATGTACTTC	CASSYRGFGTSGGQMYF
.	TRBV3-1	TRBJ1-1	15	many	TGTGCCAGCAGCCAAGGGCAGGGAGGTTACACTGAAGCTTTCTTT	CASSQGQGGYTEAFF
.	TRBV9	TRBJ2-2	12	few	TGTGCCAGCAGCGTAGACCTCGGGGAGCTGTTTTTT	CASSVDLGELFF
.	TRBV5-1	TRBJ2-1	16	few	TGCGCCAGCAGCGGCCCTGGGGTAGGGTCCTACAATGAGCAGTTCTTC	CASSGPGVGSYNEQFF
TRBD1	TRBV12-3/TRBV12-4	TRBJ1-2	14	few	TGTGCCAGCAGTTTAAGGGGGACAGGGCTTGGCTACACCTTC	CASSLRGTGLGYTF
.	TRBV7-3	TRBJ1-1	16	.	TGTGCCAGCAGCTTAAACAGGGACCTGGTGAACACTGAAGCTTTCTTT	CASSLNRDLVNTEAFF
TRBD2	TRBV12-3/TRBV12-4	TRBJ2-2	16	few	TGTGCCAGCAGAACTAGCGGGAGGGCCGGAACCGGGGAGCTGTTTTTT	CASRTSGRAGTGELFF
.	TRBV28	TRBJ2-5	14	.	TGTGCCCTAGCAAGGAGAGGGAGAAAAGAGACCCAGTACTTC	CALARRGRKETQYF
TRBD1	TRBV6-5	TRBJ1-2	16	few	TGTGCCAGCAGTTACTCCCCGGGACAGGCTGTCTATGGCTACACCTTC	CASSYSPGQAVYGYTF
TRBD2	TRBV12-3/TRBV12-4	TRBJ2-5	17	.	TGTGCCAGCAGTCCCCGCGGGGGACTCGGGAAGGGAGAGACCCAGTACTTC	CASSPRGGLGKGETQYF
TRBD2	TRBV9	TRBJ2-3	16	few	TGTGCCAGCAGCCCCATACTAGCGGCCAACACAGATACGCAGTATTTT	CASSPILAANTDTQYF
TRBD2	TRBV12-3/TRBV12-4	TRBJ2-1	18	.	TGTGCCAGCAGGGCTAGCGGGGGGGCAAATAGCTCCTACAATGAGCAGTTCTTC	CASRASGGANSSYNEQFF
.	TRBV20-1	TRBJ1-5	14	many	TGCAGTGCTAGATTCGGGGCAAGCAATCAGCCCCAGCATTTT	CSARFGASNQPQHF
.	TRBV7-9	TRBJ1-1	15	few	TGTGCCAGCAGCAAGTGGACACACATGAACACTGAAGCTTTCTTT	CASSKWTHMNTEAFF
TRBD1	TRBV3-1	TRBJ2-2	15	few	TGTGCCAGCAGCCTCCGGGACAGGGCTACCGGGGAGCTGTTTTTT	CASSLRDRATGELFF
TRBD2	TRBV20-1	TRBJ2-1	14	.	TGCAGTGCTAGGAGACTAGCGGGAGGGGATGAGCAGTTCTTC	CSARRLAGGDEQFF
TRBD2	TRBV5-1	TRBJ2-1	16	.	TGCGCCAGCAGTTCAGGGGGACTAGCGGGAGAGCATGAGCAGTTCTTC	CASSSGGLAGEHEQFF
.	TRBV29-1	TRBJ1-6	14	few	TGCAGCGTTGCGTTGGGGCAGGCAAATTCACCCCTCCACTTT	CSVALGQANSPLHF
TRBD1	TRBV20-1	TRBJ2-2	14	.	TGCAGTGCCGACGACAGGGATAGGGGCGGGGAGCTGTTTTTT	CSADDRDRGGELFF
TRBD2	TRBV9	TRBJ2-3	17	.	TGTGCCAGCAGCCCACACACGACTAGCCGTGGCACAGATACGCAGTATTTT	CASSPHTTSRGTDTQYF
.	TRBV5-1	TRBJ2-1	12	many	TGCGCCAGCAGCTCCGACTTCAATGAGCAGTTCTTC	CASSSDFNEQFF
.	TRBV7-9	TRBJ2-3	16	.	TGTGCCAGCAGCGCACGGAGGGCAGGGGGTACAGATACGCAGTATTTT	CASSARRAGGTDTQYF
.	TRBV11-1	TRBJ2-7	16	few	TGTGCCAGCAGCTTACGTCCTAGCGCCAGCTCCTACGAGCAGTACTTC	CASSLRPSASSYEQYF
TRBD1	TRBV29-1	TRBJ2-7	12	many	TGCAGCGTCAGACAGGGATCCTACGAGCAGTACTTC	CSVRQGSYEQYF
.	TRBV11-2	TRBJ2-7	14	.	TGTGCCAGCAGCTTAGATTGGGGCTCCTACGAGCAGTACTTC	CASSLDWGSYEQYF
.	TRBV27	TRBJ2-7	13	many	TGTGCCAGCAGTCTAGGGGCCGACAAAGAGCAGTACTTC	CASSLGADKEQYF
.	TRBV12-3/TRBV12-4	TRBJ1-3	16	.	TGTGCCAGCAGTTTAGCGCAGGGCAGAAGGGGAAACACCATATATTTT	CASSLAQGRRGNTIYF
TRBD2	TRBV27	TRBJ2-7	15	few	TGTGCCAGCAGATCAGCGGGGGGCTACTCCTACGAGCAGTACTTC	CASRSAGGYSYEQYF
.	TRBV7-3	TRBJ2-3	15	.	TGTGCCAGCAGCTTGACGAGAAAAGGCACAGATACGCAGTATTTT	CASSLTRKGTDTQYF
.	TRBV18	TRBJ2-5	14	once	TGTGCCAGCTCAAATAGGAGGAACCAAGAGACCCAGTACTTC	CASSNRRNQETQYF